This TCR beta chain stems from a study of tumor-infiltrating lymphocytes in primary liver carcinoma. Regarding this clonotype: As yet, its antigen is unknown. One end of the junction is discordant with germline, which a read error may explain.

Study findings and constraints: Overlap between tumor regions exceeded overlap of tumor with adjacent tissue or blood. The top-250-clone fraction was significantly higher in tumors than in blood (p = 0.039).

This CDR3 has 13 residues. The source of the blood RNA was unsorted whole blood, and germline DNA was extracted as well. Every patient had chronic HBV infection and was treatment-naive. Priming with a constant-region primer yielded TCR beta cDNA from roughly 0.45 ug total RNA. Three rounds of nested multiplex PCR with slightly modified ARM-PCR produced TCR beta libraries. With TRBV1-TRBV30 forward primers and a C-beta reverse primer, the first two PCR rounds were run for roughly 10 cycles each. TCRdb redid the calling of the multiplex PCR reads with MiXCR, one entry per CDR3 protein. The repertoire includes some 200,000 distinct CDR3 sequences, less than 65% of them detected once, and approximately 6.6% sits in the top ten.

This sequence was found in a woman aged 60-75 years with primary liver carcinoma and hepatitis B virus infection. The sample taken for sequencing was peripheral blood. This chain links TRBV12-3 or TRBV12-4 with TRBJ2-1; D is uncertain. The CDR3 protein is CASSLGVHNEQFF. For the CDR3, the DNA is TGTGCCAGCAGTTTAGGAGTCCACAATGAACAGTTCTTC.